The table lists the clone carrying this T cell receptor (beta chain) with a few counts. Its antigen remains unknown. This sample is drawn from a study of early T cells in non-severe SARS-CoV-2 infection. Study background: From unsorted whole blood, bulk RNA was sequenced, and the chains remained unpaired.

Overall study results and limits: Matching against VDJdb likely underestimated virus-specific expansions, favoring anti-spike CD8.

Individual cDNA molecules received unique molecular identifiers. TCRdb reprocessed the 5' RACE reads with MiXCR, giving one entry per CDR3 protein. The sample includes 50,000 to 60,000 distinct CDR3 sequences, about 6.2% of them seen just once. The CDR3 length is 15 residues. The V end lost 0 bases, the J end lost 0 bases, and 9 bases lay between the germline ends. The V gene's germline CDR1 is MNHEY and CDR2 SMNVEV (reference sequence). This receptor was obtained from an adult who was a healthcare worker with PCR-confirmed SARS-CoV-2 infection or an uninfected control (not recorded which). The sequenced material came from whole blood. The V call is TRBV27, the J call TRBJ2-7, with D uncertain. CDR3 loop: CASSLSLGYSYEQYF. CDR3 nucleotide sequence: TGTGCCAGCAGTTTATCTCTCGGGTACTCCTACGAGCAGTACTTC.